The sequence of this TCR beta chain was determined in a study of radiotherapy plus CTLA-4 blockade in lung cancer. Germline-derived CDR1 and CDR2 are SGHTA and FQGNSA. CDR3 length: 16 amino acids. Trimming took 5 bases from V and 5 from J; bases not matched to a gene: 13. The repertoire was sequenced with immunoSEQ multiplex PCR; TCRdb's copy has only in-frame clones and lacks some. The sample has about 60,000 clones; approximately 79% are singletons. The table lists this clone with a few counts. The TCR comes from a human donor with non-small cell lung cancer who had a complete response to radiotherapy plus ipilimumab. The chain has TRBV7-2 and TRBJ2-5; 8 bases match TRBD1. Sequenced here: peripheral blood, sampled from a patient treated with radiotherapy plus ipilimumab. This CDR3 reads CASSRYDRTGKETQYF. The CDR3 nucleotides are TGTGCCAGCAGCCGTTACGATAGGACAGGGAAGGAGACCCAGTACTTC.